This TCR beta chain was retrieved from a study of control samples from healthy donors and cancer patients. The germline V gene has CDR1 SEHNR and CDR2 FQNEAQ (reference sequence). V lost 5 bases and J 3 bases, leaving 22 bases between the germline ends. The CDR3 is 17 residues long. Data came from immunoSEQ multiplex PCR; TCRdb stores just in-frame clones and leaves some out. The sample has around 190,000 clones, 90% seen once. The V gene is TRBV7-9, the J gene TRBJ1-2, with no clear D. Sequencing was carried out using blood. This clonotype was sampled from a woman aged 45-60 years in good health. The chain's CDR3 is CASSPPYYQSSHYGYTF. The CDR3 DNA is TGTGCCAGCAGCCCTCCCTATTATCAATCCTCTCACTATGGCTACACCTTC.